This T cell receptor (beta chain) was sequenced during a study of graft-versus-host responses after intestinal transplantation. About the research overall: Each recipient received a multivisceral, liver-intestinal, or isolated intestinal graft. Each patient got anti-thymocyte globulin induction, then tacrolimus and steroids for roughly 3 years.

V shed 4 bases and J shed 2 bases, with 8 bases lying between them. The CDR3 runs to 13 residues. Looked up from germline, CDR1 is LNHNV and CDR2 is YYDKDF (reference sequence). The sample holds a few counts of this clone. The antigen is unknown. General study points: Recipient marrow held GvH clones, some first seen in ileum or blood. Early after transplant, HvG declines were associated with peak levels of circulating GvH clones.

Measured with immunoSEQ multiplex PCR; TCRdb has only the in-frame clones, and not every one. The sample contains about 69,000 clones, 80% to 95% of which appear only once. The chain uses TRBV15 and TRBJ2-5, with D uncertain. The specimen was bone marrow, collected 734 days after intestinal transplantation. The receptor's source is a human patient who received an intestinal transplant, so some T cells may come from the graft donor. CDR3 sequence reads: CATSTWLQETQYF. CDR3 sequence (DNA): TGTGCCACCAGCACGTGGCTACAAGAGACCCAGTACTTC.